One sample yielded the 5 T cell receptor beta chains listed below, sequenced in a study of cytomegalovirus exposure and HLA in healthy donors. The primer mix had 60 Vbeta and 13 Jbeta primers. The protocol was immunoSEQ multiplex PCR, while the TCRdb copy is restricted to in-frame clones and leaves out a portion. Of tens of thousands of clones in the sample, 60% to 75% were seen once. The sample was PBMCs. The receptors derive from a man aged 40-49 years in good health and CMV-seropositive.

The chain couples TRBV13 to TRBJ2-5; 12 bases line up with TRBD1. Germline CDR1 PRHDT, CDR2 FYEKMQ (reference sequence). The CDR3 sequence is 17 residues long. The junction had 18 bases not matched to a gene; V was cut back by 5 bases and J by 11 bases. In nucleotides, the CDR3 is TGTGCCAGCAGCCCTACACTGGAGGGACAGGGGGCGACTGGGCAGTACTTC. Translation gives CASSPTLEGQGATGQYF.

This CDR3 is CATSSIPSHLSGNTIYF. The CDR3 bases are TGTGCCACCAGCTCCATTCCCAGTCATCTCTCTGGAAACACCATATATTTT. This chain uses TRBV15 with TRBJ1-3; unclear D gene. Germline V gives CDR1 LNHNV, CDR2 YYDKDF (reference sequence). CDR3 size: 17 residues. Trimming cost V 5 bases and J 0 bases, with 17 bases left between them.

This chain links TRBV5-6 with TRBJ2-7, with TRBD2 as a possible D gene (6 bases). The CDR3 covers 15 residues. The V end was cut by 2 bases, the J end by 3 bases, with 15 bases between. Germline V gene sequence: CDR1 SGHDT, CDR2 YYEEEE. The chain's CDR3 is CASSFGGLTLYEQYF. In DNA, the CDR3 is TGTGCCAGCAGCTTCGGGGGATTGACCCTCTACGAGCAGTACTTC.

The CDR3 DNA reads as TGCGCCAGCAGCCACGAGACTAGCGGGGGTCGAGAGACCCAGTACTTC. As protein: CASSHETSGGRETQYF. The chain is built from TRBV4-1 and TRBJ2-5; 12 bases are shared with TRBD2. The V and J ends lost 3 bases and 4 bases, in that order; junction bases with no gene match: 6. The CDR3 totals 16 residues. The germline CDR1 and CDR2 sequences are MGHRA and YSYEKL.

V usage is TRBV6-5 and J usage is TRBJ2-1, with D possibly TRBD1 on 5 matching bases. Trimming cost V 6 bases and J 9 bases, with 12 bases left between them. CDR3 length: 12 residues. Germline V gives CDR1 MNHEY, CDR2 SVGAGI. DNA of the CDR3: TGTGCCAGCAGCTCTCAGGGATTTGAGCAGTTCTTC. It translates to CASSSQGFEQFF.